The 20 T cell receptor beta chains given below trace back to one sample, sequenced in a study of radiotherapy plus CTLA-4 blockade in lung cancer. Libraries were prepared by immunoSEQ multiplex PCR; TCRdb keeps only in-frame clonotypes and omits some of them. The data hold about 50,000 clones, with 80% to 90% observed a single time. Here the sequenced sample was peripheral blood, taken from a patient treated with radiotherapy plus ipilimumab. These receptors were obtained from a human donor with non-small cell lung cancer whose response to radiotherapy plus ipilimumab could not be evaluated.

V and J are TRBV7-9 and TRBJ1-2; unclear D gene. V lost 0 bases and J lost 8, with 7 bases in between. The CDR3 is 12 amino acids. In germline, CDR1 is SEHNR, CDR2 FQNEAQ (reference sequence). In DNA form, the CDR3 reads TGTGCCAGCAGCTTAGCGCTAGAAGGCTACACCTTC. It is translated as CASSLALEGYTF.

This clone was seen a few times. The rearrangement joins TRBV28 to TRBJ1-5, with 9 bases lining up with TRBD1. Per the germline V gene, CDR1 is MDHEN and CDR2 is SYDVKM. The CDR3 has 14 residues. Trimming removed 6 bases from V and 4 bases from J; junction bases left unmatched: 4. CDR3 DNA sequence: TGTGCCAGCAGCGACAGGGGGGGGAATCAGCCCCAGCATTTT. It encodes CASSDRGGNQPQHF.

The chain has TRBV6-1 and TRBJ1-1, with 7 bases identical to TRBD1. This CDR3 is built from 13 residues. The trim removed 11 bases at V and 1 base at J, leaving 7 bases unmatched. The germline V gene encodes CDR1 MNHNS and CDR2 SASEGT. As DNA, the CDR3 is TGTGCCCTACAAAGACAGGGGAACACTGAAGCTTTCTTT. As protein: CALQRQGNTEAFF.

The CDR3 DNA reads as TGTGCCAGCAGTCCAACCTACGAGCAGTACTTC. Translated: CASSPTYEQYF. V and J are TRBV28 and TRBJ2-7; D gene uncertain. In germline, CDR1 is MDHEN, CDR2 SYDVKM. The CDR3 has 11 residues. V was trimmed by 5 bases and J by 2 bases, leaving 4 bases between them.

This clone has just a few counts. The chain joins TRBV6-5 to TRBJ2-7, with 10 positions matching TRBD1. The trim removed 6 bases at V and 4 bases at J, leaving 0 bases unmatched. The CDR3 sequence is 12 residues long. Germline V gene lookup returns CDR1 MNHEY and CDR2 SVGAGI. The CDR3 DNA sequence: TGTGCCAGCAGGGACAGGGGGTACGAGCAGTACTTC. Translation: CASRDRGYEQYF.

This chain links TRBV20-1 with TRBJ1-1; D not resolved. The length of the CDR3 is 10 residues. Germline assignment: CDR1 DFQATT and CDR2 SNEGSKA (reference sequence). The V end was cut by 5 bases, the J end by 7 bases, with 8 bases between. The CDR3 coding sequence is TGCAGTGCTCGTTCGGTTGAAGCTTTCTTT. Its translation: CSARSVEAFF.

This chain connects TRBV28 to TRBJ1-5, with a possible D match to TRBD1 (5 bases). This CDR3 is 16 amino acids long. Germline V CDR1 and CDR2: MDHEN, SYDVKM. Between the trimmed V and J ends, which lost 1 base and 1 base, there was a span of 11 bases. The CDR3 region is CASSLSGRGSNQPQHF. The CDR3 region has the DNA TGTGCCAGCAGTTTATCGGGGCGGGGAAGCAATCAGCCCCAGCATTTT. Together with reference TRBV28 and TRBJ1-5, the CDR3 gives the full variable domain: DVKVTQSSRYLVKRTGEKVFLECVQDMDHENMFWYRQDPGLGLRLIYFSYDVKMKEKGDIPEGYSVSREKKERFSLILESASTNQTSMYLCASSLSGRGSNQPQHFGDGTRLSIL.

This chain links TRBV4-2 with TRBJ2-5; D is ambiguous. V was clipped by 1 base and J by 5 bases, with 8 bases between them. The CDR3 has 13 residues. CDR1 and CDR2 (germline): LGHNA, YNFKEQ. CDR3 in amino acids: CASSQVFSETQYF. The CDR3 region has the DNA TGTGCCAGCAGCCAAGTTTTTTCGGAGACCCAGTACTTC.

In regard to this clone: Other DNA sequences of this sample code for an identical CDR3. The chain has TRBV18 and TRBJ2-2, with a tentative D call TRBD2 (6 bases). V lost 3 bases and J 7 bases, leaving 12 bases between the germline ends. Germline V gene lookup returns CDR1 KGHSH and CDR2 LQKENI. The CDR3 runs 14 residues. The CDR3 DNA follows: TGTGCCAGCTCACCGCCGACGGGAGTCGGGGAGCTGTTTTTT. Translated, it gives CASSPPTGVGELFF.

V and J are TRBV19 and TRBJ2-2; D possibly corresponds to TRBD1 (7 bases). This CDR3 comprises 15 residues. Trimming removed 2 bases from V and 5 bases from J, with 12 bases in between. The V gene's germline CDR1 is LNHDA and CDR2 SQIVND (reference sequence). CDR3 protein: CASSIQGGRTGELFF. The CDR3 DNA is TGTGCCAGTAGTATACAGGGGGGTCGGACCGGGGAGCTGTTTTTT.

The chain links TRBV7-3 to TRBJ2-2, with TRBD2 matching 10 bases. With V trimmed by 6 bases and J by 7 bases, 11 bases remained unmatched. Germline CDR1 SGHTA, CDR2 FQGTGA. The CDR3 covers 16 residues. The CDR3 protein is CASRPGLALGDGELFF. In DNA, the CDR3 is TGTGCCAGCAGGCCGGGACTAGCGCTGGGGGACGGGGAGCTGTTTTTT.

This clone was seen only a few times. This chain connects TRBV6-1 to TRBJ2-7, with a tentative D call TRBD1 (6 bases). Deletions cut 2 bases from V and 2 bases from J, with 10 bases between. Per germline, CDR1 MNHNS and CDR2 SASEGT. The length of the CDR3 is 14 residues. This CDR3 reads CASSEQQGPYEQYF. In DNA form, the CDR3 reads TGTGCCAGCAGTGAACAACAGGGACCCTACGAGCAGTACTTC.

This clone has a handful of counts. The chain recombines TRBV5-4 with TRBJ2-3, with D possibly TRBD1 on 6 matching bases. Germline V CDR1 and CDR2: SGHNT, YYREEE (reference sequence). Deletions cut 4 bases from V and 5 bases from J, with 11 bases between. The CDR3 is made up of 13 amino acids. The CDR3 nucleotides read TGTGCCAGCAGCGTAACAGGGAAAGATACGCAGTATTTT. Residues: CASSVTGKDTQYF. Drawing the rest from reference TRBV5-4 and TRBJ2-3, the complete variable domain is ETGVTQSPTHLIKTRGQQVTLRCSSQSGHNTVSWYQQALGQGPQFIFQYYREEENGRGNFPPRFSGLQFPNYSSELNVNALELDDSALYLCASSVTGKDTQYFGPGTRLTVL.

The chain links TRBV5-4 to TRBJ2-7; 10 nucleotides line up with TRBD1. The CDR3 runs to 15 residues. V lost 0 bases to trimming and J lost 5 bases; unmatched junction nucleotides: 5. CDR1 is SGHNT and CDR2 is YYREEE in the germline V gene (reference sequence). CDR3 in amino acids: CASSLERDRGNEQYF. The DNA of the CDR3 is TGTGCCAGCAGCTTGGAGCGGGACAGGGGCAACGAGCAGTACTTC.

The chain carries TRBV7-8 and TRBJ2-5, with TRBD2 as a possible D gene (6 bases). CDR3 length: 16 amino acids. V shed 2 bases and J shed 0 bases, with 13 bases lying between them. Germline-derived CDR1 and CDR2 are SGHVS and FQNEAQ. The DNA for the CDR3 is TGTGCCAGCAGCTTAAGGAGCGGAGGGAACCAAGAGACCCAGTACTTC. It encodes CASSLRSGGNQETQYF.

This chain uses TRBV5-6 with TRBJ1-2, with TRBD1 identical over 8 bases. V shed 2 bases and J 2 bases; nucleotides not matched to a gene: 2. The CDR3 is 14 residues long. Germline V gene sequence: CDR1 SGHDT, CDR2 YYEEEE. In nucleotides, the CDR3 is TGTGCCAGCAGCTTTGGGGACAGGAACTATGGCTACACCTTC. It yields the protein CASSFGDRNYGYTF. The full variable domain, its missing parts supplied by reference TRBV5-6 and TRBJ1-2, is DAGVTQSPTHLIKTRGQQVTLRCSPKSGHDTVSWYQQALGQGPQFIFQYYEEEERQRGNFPDRFSGHQFPNYSSELNVNALLLGDSALYLCASSFGDRNYGYTFGSGTRLTVV.

This chain joins TRBV29-1 and TRBJ1-2, with 10 nucleotides matching TRBD1. CDR1 and CDR2 (germline): SQVTM, ANQGSEA. The CDR3 extends over 14 amino acids. V shed 3 bases, J shed 4 bases, and the junction held 5 bases outside the gene matches. The CDR3 here is CSVERTGGSYGYTF. In DNA form, the CDR3 reads TGCAGCGTTGAGAGGACAGGGGGGTCCTATGGCTACACCTTC.

The chain employs TRBV28 and TRBJ2-5, with 7 positions matching TRBD1. V was pared by 2 bases and J by 5 bases, with 5 bases of the junction left unmatched. CDR1 and CDR2 from the germline V gene are MDHEN and SYDVKM. There are 14 residues in the CDR3. CDR3 protein: CASSLPTGRETQYF. CDR3 coding DNA: TGTGCCAGCAGTTTACCGACAGGGCGGGAGACCCAGTACTTC.

This sequence joins TRBV6-5 and TRBJ2-7; tentative D call: TRBD1 (6 bases). CDR1 is MNHEY, CDR2 SVGAGI, per germline. The CDR3 extends over 14 amino acids. Trimming took 5 bases from V and 5 from J, leaving 16 bases between them. CDR3: CASSPTRGGHEQYF. The CDR3 bases are TGTGCCAGCAGTCCTACGCGAGGGGGACACGAGCAGTACTTC.

This clone turned up a few times. The gene calls are TRBV4-3 and TRBJ1-2; maybe TRBD1 (6 bases). Germline values: CDR1 LGHNA, CDR2 YSLEER. Trimming cost V 0 bases and J 4 bases, with 9 bases left between them. The CDR3 spans 14 residues. The CDR3, as DNA: TGCGCCAGCAGCCAAGAGGACAGCTTCTATGGCTACACCTTC. Protein product: CASSQEDSFYGYTF.